Shown below are 6 T cell receptor beta chains from a single sample sequenced in a study of blood T cell repertoires in COVID-19. Profiled with immunoSEQ multiplex PCR; TCRdb holds only in-frame clones, not every one. The data show fewer than 65,000 clones, around 87% seen once. Sequencing was performed on peripheral blood. The receptor source for this set is a man aged 55 to 69 with acute or convalescent COVID-19.

V usage is TRBV19 and J usage is TRBJ1-5, with D maybe TRBD1 (5 bases). The CDR3 extends over 13 amino acids. With 7 bases removed from V and 5 bases from J, the gap between germline ends came to 12 bases. From germline, CDR1 is LNHDA and CDR2 SQIVND (reference sequence). The CDR3 sequence is CASTGRGDQPQHF. The CDR3 bases are TGTGCCAGTACCGGGAGAGGGGATCAGCCCCAGCATTTT.

The chain combines TRBV27 with TRBJ1-5, with D possibly being TRBD1 (6 bases). Germline CDR1 and CDR2: MNHEY and SMNVEV (reference sequence). V was cut by 6 bases and J by 6 bases, with 12 bases left in between. The CDR3 runs 13 residues. CDR3: CASSYRAGQPQHF. CDR3 nucleotide sequence: TGTGCCAGCAGCTACAGGGCCGGTCAGCCCCAGCATTTT.

The gene calls are TRBV19 and TRBJ1-1, with D possibly TRBD1 on 6 matching bases. CDR1 is LNHDA, CDR2 SQIVND, per germline (reference sequence). Trimming took 3 bases from V and 4 from J, leaving 9 bases between them. The CDR3 loop spans 13 amino acids. The CDR3 spells CASSIRGVTEAFF. The CDR3, as DNA: TGTGCCAGTAGTATCAGGGGAGTCACTGAAGCTTTCTTT.

The chain carries TRBV5-5 and TRBJ2-5, with 12 positions matching TRBD1. There are 16 residues in the CDR3. CDR1 SGHKS and CDR2 YYEKEE come from the germline V gene (reference sequence). V lost 2 bases to trimming and J lost 4 bases; unmatched junction nucleotides: 6. The DNA of the CDR3 is TGTGCCAGCAGCTTTTCGGGGGACAGGGGGCGAGAGACCCAGTACTTC. Its translation is CASSFSGDRGRETQYF. The variable domain in full, completed from reference TRBV5-5 and TRBJ2-5, reads DAGVTQSPTHLIKTRGQQVTLRCSPISGHKSVSWYQQVLGQGPQFIFQYYEKEERGRGNFPDRFSARQFPNYSSELNVNALLLGDSALYLCASSFSGDRGRETQYFGPGTRLLVL.

The chain combines TRBV10-3 with TRBJ1-1; D remains ambiguous. The germline V gene encodes CDR1 ENHRY and CDR2 SYGVKD. This CDR3 is 13 amino acids long. The ends were cut back, 10 bases at V and 5 bases at J, with 17 bases in the middle. CDR3 sequence: CATLGGDSTEAFF. The CDR3 nucleotides are TGTGCCACCCTGGGCGGGGATTCGACTGAAGCTTTCTTT.

The genes are TRBV6-2 or TRBV6-3 and TRBJ2-1, with 8 bases aligning to TRBD2. V lost 6 bases, J lost 6 bases, and 13 bases stayed unmatched. CDR3 length: 16 residues. The germline CDR1 and CDR2 sequences are MNHEY and SVGEGT. The CDR3 loop is CASSFPPGGGLNEQFF. In DNA, the CDR3 is TGTGCCAGCAGCTTTCCCCCCGGGGGGGGGCTCAATGAGCAGTTCTTC.